This T cell receptor (beta chain) was captured by sequencing in a study of blood T cell repertoires in COVID-19. V lost 4 bases and J lost 2; bases outside the gene matches: 7. The CDR3 has 16 amino acids. Germline CDR1 reads MNHEY; CDR2 reads SVGEGT. Assay: immunoSEQ multiplex PCR; the TCRdb copy retains only in-frame clones and omits some. The sample carries roughly 350,000 clones, 87% recorded once. Sequencing was performed on peripheral blood. The TCR originated in a woman aged 45 to 65 with COVID-19, enrolled during active disease. The chain is built from TRBV6-2 or TRBV6-3 and TRBJ2-1, with 8 bases that match TRBD2. The DNA of the CDR3 is TGTGCCAGCAGTTCCCCCTTAGCGGGGACCTACAATGAGCAGTTCTTC. It codes for CASSSPLAGTYNEQFF.